This T cell receptor (beta chain) appears in the sequencing data of a study of blood T cells in healthy people across ages. V dropped 2 bases and J dropped 4; count of bases not matched to a gene: 6. This CDR3 contains 16 residues. CDR1 SGHRS and CDR2 YFSETQ come from the germline V gene. The authors extracted at least 5.5 micrograms of total RNA per sample. General study findings and limits: Observed TCR beta diversity per million T cells went down as age went up. This fall followed a roughly linear course with age. Not knowing donor CMV status may have confounded expanded clonotype changes.

Through a sample-barcoded 5' primer and a J-beta primer mix, a second PCR was run for roughly 6 to 11 cycles. TCRdb called the 5' RACE reads again in MiXCR, with one record for every CDR3 protein. Of about 640,000 distinct CDR3 sequences in the sample, about 54% were seen once. On this clonotype: Its matching antigen is unknown.

The V call is TRBV5-1, the J call TRBJ2-5; the match to TRBD1 covers 12 bases. This clonotype originated in a man between 60 and 75 years old in good health. What was sequenced was blood. CDR3 in DNA: TGCGCCAGCAGCTTAACCGGGACAGGGGGCGTAGAGACCCAGTACTTC. Translation: CASSLTGTGGVETQYF. Based on the CDR3 plus reference TRBV5-1 and TRBJ2-5, the full variable domain is KAGVTQTPRYLIKTRGQQVTLSCSPISGHRSVSWYQQTPGQGLQFLFEYFSETQRNKGNFPGRFSGRQFSNSRSEMNVSTLELGDSALYLCASSLTGTGGVETQYFGPGTRLLVL.